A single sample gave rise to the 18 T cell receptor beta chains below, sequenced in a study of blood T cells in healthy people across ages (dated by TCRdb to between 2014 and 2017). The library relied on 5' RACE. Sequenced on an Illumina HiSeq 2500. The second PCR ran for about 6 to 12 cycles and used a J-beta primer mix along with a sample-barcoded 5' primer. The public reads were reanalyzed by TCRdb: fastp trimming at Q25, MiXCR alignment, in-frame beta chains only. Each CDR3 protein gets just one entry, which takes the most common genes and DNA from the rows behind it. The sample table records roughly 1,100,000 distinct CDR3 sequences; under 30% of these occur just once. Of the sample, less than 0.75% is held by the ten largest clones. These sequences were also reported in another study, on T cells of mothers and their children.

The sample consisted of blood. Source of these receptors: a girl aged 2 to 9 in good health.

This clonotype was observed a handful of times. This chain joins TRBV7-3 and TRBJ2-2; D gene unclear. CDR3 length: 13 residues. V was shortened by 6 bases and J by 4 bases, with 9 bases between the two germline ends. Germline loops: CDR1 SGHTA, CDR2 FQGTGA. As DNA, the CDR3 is TGTGCCAGCAGACAAAGGGCCACCGGGGAGCTGTTTTTT. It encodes CASRQRATGELFF.

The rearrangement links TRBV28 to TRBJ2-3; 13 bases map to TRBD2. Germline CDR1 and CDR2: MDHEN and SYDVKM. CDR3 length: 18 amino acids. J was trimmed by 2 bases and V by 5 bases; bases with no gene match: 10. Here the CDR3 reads CASSPEGLAGLYTDTQYF. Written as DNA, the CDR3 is TGTGCCAGCAGTCCCGAGGGACTAGCGGGGTTATACACAGATACGCAGTATTTT.

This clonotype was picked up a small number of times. CDR3 region: CASSLDLGGLVETQYF. The CDR3 DNA is TGTGCCAGCAGCTTAGATCTTGGGGGACTAGTCGAGACCCAGTACTTC. The chain combines TRBV11-2 with TRBJ2-5, with 8 positions matching TRBD2. This CDR3 spans 16 amino acids. Trimming took 0 bases from V and 5 from J; bases not matched to a gene: 8. Germline CDR1 SGHAT, CDR2 FQNNGV.

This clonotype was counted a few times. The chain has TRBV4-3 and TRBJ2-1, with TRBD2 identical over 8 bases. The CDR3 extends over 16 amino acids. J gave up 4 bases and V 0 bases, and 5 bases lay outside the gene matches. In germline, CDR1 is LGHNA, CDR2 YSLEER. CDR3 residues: CASSQELSSGYNEQFF. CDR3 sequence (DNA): TGCGCCAGCAGCCAAGAATTGTCTAGCGGGTACAATGAGCAGTTCTTC.

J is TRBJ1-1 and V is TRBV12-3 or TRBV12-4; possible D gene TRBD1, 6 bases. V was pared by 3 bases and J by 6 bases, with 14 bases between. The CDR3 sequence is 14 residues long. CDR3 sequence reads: CASSFNAGVSEAFF. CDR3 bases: TGTGCCAGCAGTTTTAACGCAGGGGTTTCTGAAGCTTTCTTT.

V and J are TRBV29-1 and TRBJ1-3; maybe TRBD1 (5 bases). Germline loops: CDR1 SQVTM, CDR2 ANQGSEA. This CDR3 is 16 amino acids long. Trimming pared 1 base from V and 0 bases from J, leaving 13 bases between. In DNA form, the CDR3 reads TGCAGCGTTGAAGGGACCGACAGTTCCTCTGGAAACACCATATATTTT. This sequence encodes CSVEGTDSSSGNTIYF.

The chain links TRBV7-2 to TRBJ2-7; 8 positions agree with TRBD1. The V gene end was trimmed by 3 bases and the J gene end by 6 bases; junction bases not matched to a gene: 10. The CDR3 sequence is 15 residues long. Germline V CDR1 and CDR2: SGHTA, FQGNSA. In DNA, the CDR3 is TGTGCCAGCAGCTTCCAAACCGCAGGACAGGGCGAGCAGTACTTC. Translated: CASSFQTAGQGEQYF.

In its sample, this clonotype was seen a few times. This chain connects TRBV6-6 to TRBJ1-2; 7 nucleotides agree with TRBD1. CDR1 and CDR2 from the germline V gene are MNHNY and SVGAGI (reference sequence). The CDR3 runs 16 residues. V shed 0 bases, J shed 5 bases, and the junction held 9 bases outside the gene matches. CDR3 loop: CASSYSIRDSPYGYTF. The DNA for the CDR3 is TGTGCCAGCAGTTACTCGATACGGGACAGCCCTTATGGCTACACCTTC.

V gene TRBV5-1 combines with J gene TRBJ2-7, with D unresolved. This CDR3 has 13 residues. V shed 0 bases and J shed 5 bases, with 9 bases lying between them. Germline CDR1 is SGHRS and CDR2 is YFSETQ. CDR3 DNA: TGCGCCAGCAGCTTGGAGGGCTTTAACGAGCAGTACTTC. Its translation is CASSLEGFNEQYF.

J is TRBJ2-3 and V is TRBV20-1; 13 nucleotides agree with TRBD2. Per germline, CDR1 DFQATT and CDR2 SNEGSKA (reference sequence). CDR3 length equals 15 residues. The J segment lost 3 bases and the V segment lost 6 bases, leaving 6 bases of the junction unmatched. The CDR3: CSAQTSGRYTDTQYF. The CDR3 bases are TGCAGTGCCCAGACTAGCGGGAGGTATACAGATACGCAGTATTTT.

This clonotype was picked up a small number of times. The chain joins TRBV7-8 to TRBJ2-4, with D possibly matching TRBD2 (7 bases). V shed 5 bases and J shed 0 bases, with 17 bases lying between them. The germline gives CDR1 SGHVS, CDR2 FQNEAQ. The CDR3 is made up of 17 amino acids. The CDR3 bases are TGTGCCAGCAGCGAAGCGGGACAACTAAAAGCCAAAAACATTCAGTACTTC. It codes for CASSEAGQLKAKNIQYF. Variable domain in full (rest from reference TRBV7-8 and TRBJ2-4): GAGVSQSPRYKVAKRGQDVALRCDPISGHVSLFWYQQALGQGPEFLTYFQNEAQLDKSGLPSDRFFAERPEGSVSTLKIQRTQQEDSAVYLCASSEAGQLKAKNIQYFGAGTRLSVL.

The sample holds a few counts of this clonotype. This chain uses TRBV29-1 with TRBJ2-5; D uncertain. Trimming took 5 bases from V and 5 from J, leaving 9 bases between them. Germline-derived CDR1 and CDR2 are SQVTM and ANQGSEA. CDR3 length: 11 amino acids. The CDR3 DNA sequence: TGCAGCGTTTGGCCAGAGGAGACCCAGTACTTC. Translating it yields CSVWPEETQYF.

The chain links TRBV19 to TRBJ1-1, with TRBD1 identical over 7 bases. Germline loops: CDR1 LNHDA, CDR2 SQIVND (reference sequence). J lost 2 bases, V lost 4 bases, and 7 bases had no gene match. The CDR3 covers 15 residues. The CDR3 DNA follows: TGTGCCAGTAGTACCTCCCAGGGGGTAAACACTGAAGCTTTCTTT. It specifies CASSTSQGVNTEAFF.

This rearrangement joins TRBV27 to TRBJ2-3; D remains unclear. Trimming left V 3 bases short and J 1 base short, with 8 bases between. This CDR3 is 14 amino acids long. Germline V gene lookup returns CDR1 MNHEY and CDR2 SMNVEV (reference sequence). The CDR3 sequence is CASSFRWGTDTQYF. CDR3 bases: TGTGCCAGCAGTTTCCGGTGGGGCACAGATACGCAGTATTTT.

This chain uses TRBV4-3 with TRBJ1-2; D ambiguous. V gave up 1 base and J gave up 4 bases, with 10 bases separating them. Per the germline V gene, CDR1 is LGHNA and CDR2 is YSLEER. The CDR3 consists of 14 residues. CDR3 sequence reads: CASSQAPGPYGYTF. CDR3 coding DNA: TGCGCCAGCAGCCAAGCTCCCGGTCCCTATGGCTACACCTTC.

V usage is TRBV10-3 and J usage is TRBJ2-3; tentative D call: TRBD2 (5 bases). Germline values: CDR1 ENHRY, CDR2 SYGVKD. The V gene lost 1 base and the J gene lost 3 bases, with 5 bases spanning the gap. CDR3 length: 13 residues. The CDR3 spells CAISEWRTDTQYF. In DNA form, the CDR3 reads TGTGCCATCAGTGAGTGGAGGACAGATACGCAGTATTTT.

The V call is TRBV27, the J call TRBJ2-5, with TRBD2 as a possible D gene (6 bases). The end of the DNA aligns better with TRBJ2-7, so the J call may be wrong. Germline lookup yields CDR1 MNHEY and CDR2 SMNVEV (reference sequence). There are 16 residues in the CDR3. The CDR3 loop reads CASSPMRDSSSYEQYF. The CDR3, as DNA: TGTGCCAGCAGTCCGATGAGGGACTCCTCCTCCTACGAGCAGTACTTC.

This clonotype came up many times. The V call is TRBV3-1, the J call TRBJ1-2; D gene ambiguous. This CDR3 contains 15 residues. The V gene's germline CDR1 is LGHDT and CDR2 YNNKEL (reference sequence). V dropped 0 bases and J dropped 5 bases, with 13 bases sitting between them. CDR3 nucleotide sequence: TGTGCCAGCAGCCAAGATCTCGCAGACCTTTATGGCTACACCTTC. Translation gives CASSQDLADLYGYTF. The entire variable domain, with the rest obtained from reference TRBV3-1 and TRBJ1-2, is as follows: DTAVSQTPKYLVTQMGNDKSIKCEQNLGHDTMYWYKQDSKKFLKIMFSYNNKELIINETVPNRFSPKSPDKAHLNLHINSLELGDSAVYFCASSQDLADLYGYTFGSGTRLTVV.